One T cell receptor (beta chain) is described in this entry. Its antigen is unknown. Germline assignment: CDR1 MNHEY and CDR2 SVGAGI. The CDR3 loop spans 16 amino acids. V lost 2 bases, J lost 0 bases, and 10 bases lay in between. This sample was included in a study of cytomegalovirus exposure and HLA in healthy donors. Broader study findings: In vitro data verified a few CMV-associated chains as specific for CMV antigens.

Only in-frame clones appear in the TCRdb table, and some are missing; sequencing was by immunoSEQ multiplex PCR. Of roughly 45,000 clones detected, approximately 90% appear once; the ten largest clones hold 5.6%. Sequencing was performed on PBMCs. The chain carries TRBV6-5 and TRBJ2-2; D remains ambiguous. This clonotype originated in a man younger than 35 in good health and CMV-seronegative. The CDR3, as DNA: TGTGCCAGCAGTTACATCCAGTTTACGAACACCGGGGAGCTGTTTTTT. Encoded protein: CASSYIQFTNTGELFF.